These 29 T cell receptor beta chains came from one sample sequenced in a study. Cells sorted as Tregs were CD4+, CD25+ and CD127-/low. TCRdb processed the 5' RACE reads anew with MiXCR; each CDR3 protein has one entry. The sample lists more than 8,000 distinct CDR3 sequences; more than 20% were seen once. The sequenced material came from Tregs sorted from blood. The receptor set was obtained from a female donor with breast cancer.

This clonotype showed up many times. The CDR3 nucleotides read TGTGCCAGCAGTGAATCGGAGACTAGCGGGAGTCGGACAGATACGCAGTATTTT. Its protein is CASSESETSGSRTDTQYF. The chain recombines TRBV25-1 with TRBJ2-3, with 12 bases fitting TRBD2. V was pared by 1 base and J by 3 bases, with 8 bases of the junction left unmatched. Germline V gene lookup returns CDR1 MGHDK and CDR2 SYGVNS. The CDR3 has 18 residues.

This clonotype was observed a few times. The CDR3 DNA reads as TGTGCCAGCAGGGTAGCGGGAGGCCCCGGGGAGCTGTTTTTT. It translates to CASRVAGGPGELFF. The chain joins TRBV25-1 to TRBJ2-2, with 10 bases aligning to TRBD2. CDR3 size: 14 residues. Germline V gives CDR1 MGHDK, CDR2 SYGVNS. J gave up 6 bases and V 6 bases, and 4 bases lay outside the gene matches.

This clonotype was seen ten or more times. The chain joins TRBV5-1 to TRBJ2-7, with 8 positions matching TRBD1. The CDR3 runs to 15 residues. Germline V gene data show CDR1 as SGHRS and CDR2 as YFSETQ. V trimming: 0 bases; J trimming: 4 bases; junction bases outside the gene matches: 6. The CDR3 nucleotides are TGCGCCAGCAGCTTGGCACCGGACAGGGAGTACGAGCAGTACTTC. Amino acids: CASSLAPDREYEQYF.

This clonotype is labeled as medium-sized (0.01 to 0.1%). The rearrangement uses TRBV2 and TRBJ1-2; no definite D call. The CDR3 is 11 amino acids. Deletions cut 9 bases from V and 3 bases from J, with 8 bases between. Per the germline V gene, CDR1 is SNHLY and CDR2 is FYNNEI. The CDR3, as DNA: TGTGCCAGTAGACGGGACTATGGCTACACCTTC. This codes for CASRRDYGYTF.

The table lists this clonotype with a few counts. The chain uses TRBV7-2 and TRBJ1-6; a possible D gene is TRBD1 (5 bases). The CDR3 loop spans 14 amino acids. Trimming removed 3 bases at V and 7 bases at J, with 10 bases between. The germline V gene encodes CDR1 SGHTA and CDR2 FQGNSA. The CDR3 sequence is CASSFRVDNSPLHF. CDR3 sequence (DNA): TGTGCCAGCAGCTTCAGGGTTGACAATTCACCCCTCCACTTT.

This clonotype rates as medium-sized. This rearrangement joins TRBV11-2 to TRBJ1-1; TRBD1 matches at 10 bases. The V gene end was trimmed by 4 bases and the J gene end by 3 bases; junction bases not matched to a gene: 2. The CDR3 has 14 residues. Germline CDR1 reads SGHAT; CDR2 reads FQNNGV. The CDR3 is CASSWGTGDTEAFF. As DNA, the CDR3 is TGTGCCAGCAGCTGGGGGACAGGGGACACTGAAGCTTTCTTT.

The chain carries TRBV5-4 and TRBJ2-1, with D possibly TRBD2 on 5 matching bases. V was shortened by 5 bases and J by 8 bases, with 26 bases between the two germline ends. The CDR3 runs 17 residues. Germline values: CDR1 SGHNT, CDR2 YYREEE (reference sequence). CDR3 loop: CASRLKTLNGIGHEQFF. Here the CDR3 DNA reads TGTGCCAGCAGGTTAAAGACTCTGAACGGGATAGGGCATGAGCAGTTCTTC.

The CDR3 bases are TGCAGGGGGGGAGATCAGGACTATGGCTACACCTTC. This translates into CRGGDQDYGYTF. The chain employs TRBV20-1 and TRBJ1-2; maybe TRBD1 (5 bases). This CDR3 is built from 12 residues. Germline CDR1 is DFQATT and CDR2 is SNEGSKA (reference sequence).

This clonotype has at least ten counts. The chain uses TRBV30 and TRBJ2-7; D gene ambiguous. The V end was cut by 0 bases, the J end by 0 bases, with 6 bases between. The CDR3 covers 13 residues. The germline V gene encodes CDR1 GTSNPN and CDR2 SVGIG (reference sequence). The DNA of the CDR3 is TGTGCCTGGAGTGTAATGTACTCCTACGAGCAGTACTTC. Its protein is CAWSVMYSYEQYF.

This clonotype was seen many times. The V call is TRBV7-6, the J call TRBJ2-1; a weak D match, TRBD2 (5 bases). Looked up from germline, CDR1 is SGHVS and CDR2 is FNYEAQ. The CDR3 has 15 amino acids. V gave up 6 bases and J gave up 7 bases, with 19 bases separating them. The CDR3 here is CASSRGASGINEQFF. CDR3 bases: TGTGCCAGCAGTCGAGGAGCGTCCGGGATAAATGAGCAGTTCTTC.

This clonotype has just one count. It is likely a read error, because the conserved phenylalanine at the end of the CDR3 is missing. This chain uses TRBV7-6 with TRBJ2-1; possibly TRBD1 or TRBD2 for D (5 bases each). Trimming removed 4 bases at V and 4 bases at J, with 8 bases between. Looked up from germline, CDR1 is SGHVS and CDR2 is FNYEAQ. This CDR3 has 13 amino acids. Here the CDR3 DNA reads TGTGCCAGCAGCTGGGACGCGTACAATGAGCAGTTCCTC. Protein product: CASSWDAYNEQFL.

This clonotype came up many times. The chain has TRBV5-1 and TRBJ2-1; 9 bases map to TRBD1. The CDR3 runs 17 residues. Germline assignment: CDR1 SGHRS and CDR2 YFSETQ. With 4 bases clipped from V and 5 bases from J, the junction kept 13 bases outside the gene matches. The DNA for the CDR3 is TGCGCCAGCAGCCTTGGGACGGGGGACAGGGTTAACAATGAGCAGTTCTTC. Translating it yields CASSLGTGDRVNNEQFF.

This clonotype was observed many times. The chain combines TRBV12-3 or TRBV12-4 with TRBJ1-2; D perhaps matches TRBD1 (5 bases). This CDR3 is built from 13 residues. The V gene lost 3 bases and the J gene lost 5 bases, with 10 bases spanning the gap. The CDR3 loop is CASSFPGVYGYTF. In DNA, the CDR3 is TGTGCCAGCAGTTTTCCGGGGGTTTATGGCTACACCTTC.

This clonotype was seen many times. V is TRBV5-4 and J is TRBJ2-7, with D unclear. Looked up from germline, CDR1 is SGHNT and CDR2 is YYREEE (reference sequence). This CDR3 comprises 13 residues. The V end lost 2 bases, the J end lost 6 bases, and 12 bases lay between the germline ends. CDR3 protein: CASSFMGSTEQYF. Here the CDR3 DNA reads TGTGCCAGCAGCTTTATGGGGTCGACCGAGCAGTACTTC.

V and J are TRBV7-3 and TRBJ2-3; the D gene is possibly TRBD2 (6 bases). The CDR3 is 14 amino acids. Germline V gene lookup returns CDR1 SGHTA and CDR2 FQGTGA. V was shortened by 2 bases and J by 4 bases, with 10 bases between the two germline ends. CDR3 residues: CASSLAGPPDTQYF. CDR3 coding DNA: TGTGCCAGCAGCTTAGCGGGGCCACCAGATACGCAGTATTTT.

Concerning this clonotype: A single base separates this from a much larger clone, so it may be a read error. This chain links TRBV7-3 with TRBJ2-1, with D unclear. The CDR3 contains 15 residues. Between the trimmed V and J ends, which lost 3 bases and 0 bases, there was a span of 9 bases. CDR1 and CDR2 from the germline V gene are SGHTA and FQGTGA. CDR3 amino acids: CASSFTESSYNEQFF. In DNA, the CDR3 is TGTGCCAGCAGCTTTACGGAGAGCTCCTACAATGAGCAGTTCTTC.

Details on this clonotype: Without the conserved terminal phenylalanine or tryptophan, this CDR3 likely stems from a read error. The chain uses TRBV6-6 and TRBJ2-6; D might be TRBD2 (5 bases). Trimming removed 6 bases from V and 1 base from J, with 10 bases in between. CDR1 and CDR2 (germline): MNHNY, SVGAGI (reference sequence). The CDR3 is 15 residues long. The chain's CDR3 is CASRPPGSGANVLTS. CDR3 in DNA: TGTGCCAGCAGGCCACCGGGGTCTGGGGCCAACGTCCTGACTTCC.

This clonotype is large (0.1 to 1%) within its sample. This sequence joins TRBV5-1 and TRBJ2-2; no clear D gene. From germline, CDR1 is SGHRS and CDR2 YFSETQ. V lost 0 bases, J lost 1 base, and 4 bases lay in between. The CDR3 length is 14 residues. As DNA, the CDR3 is TGCGCCAGCAGCTTGGAACAGAACACCGGGGAGCTGTTTTTT. Its translation is CASSLEQNTGELFF.

This clonotype is termed medium-sized. The V and J genes are TRBV5-6 and TRBJ2-7; D remains unclear. Per the germline V gene, CDR1 is SGHDT and CDR2 is YYEEEE. This CDR3 is 13 amino acids long. Deletions cut 4 bases from V and 1 base from J, with 9 bases between. The DNA for the CDR3 is TGTGCCAGCAGCCTCGGGTCTTCCTACGAGCAGTACTTC. As protein: CASSLGSSYEQYF.

This clonotype was observed many times. The chain is built from TRBV27 and TRBJ2-3, with a possible D match to TRBD1 (6 bases). The CDR3 runs 12 residues. V dropped 5 bases and J dropped 5 bases, with 8 bases sitting between them. Germline CDR1 is MNHEY and CDR2 is SMNVEV (reference sequence). The chain's CDR3 is CASSTGLDTQYF. The CDR3 nucleotides are TGTGCCAGCAGTACAGGGTTAGATACGCAGTATTTT.

The rearrangement joins TRBV7-8 to TRBJ2-1; 9 bases line up with TRBD2. Trimming took 1 base from V and 5 from J; bases not matched to a gene: 6. Looked up from germline, CDR1 is SGHVS and CDR2 is FQNEAQ. This CDR3 region has 16 residues. CDR3 DNA sequence: TGTGCCAGCAGCTTAGTTGCGGGAGGGACCAACAATGAGCAGTTCTTC. Translating gives CASSLVAGGTNNEQFF.

This chain connects TRBV7-9 to TRBJ2-1; 9 bases map to TRBD1. The germline V gene has CDR1 SEHNR and CDR2 FQNEAQ (reference sequence). Unmatched junction bases numbered 18, after V lost 8 bases and J lost 10 bases. The CDR3 runs to 16 residues. The CDR3 spells CASGLPGQGSAREQFF. CDR3 sequence (DNA): TGTGCCAGCGGATTACCGGGACAGGGTTCTGCAAGAGAGCAGTTCTTC. Variable domain in full (rest from reference TRBV7-9 and TRBJ2-1): DTGVSQNPRHKITKRGQNVTFRCDPISEHNRLYWYRQTLGQGPEFLTYFQNEAQLEKSRLLSDRFSAERPKGSFSTLEIQRTEQGDSAMYLCASGLPGQGSAREQFFGPGTRLTVL.

The table lists this clonotype with a count of one. The junction does not match germline at one end; this may be a read error. This rearrangement joins TRBV5-1 to TRBJ2-1; TRBD2 agrees at 15 bases. TRBJ2-7 matches the DNA end more closely, so the J call is doubtful. This CDR3 comprises 17 residues. Germline V gene data show CDR1 as SGHRS and CDR2 as YFSETQ. This CDR3 is CANSLGLAGGSYNEQYF. As DNA, the CDR3 is TGCGCCAACAGCTTGGGACTAGCGGGAGGTTCCTACAATGAGCAGTACTTC.

J is TRBJ2-1 and V is TRBV7-2, with TRBD2 as a possible D gene (6 bases). The CDR3 has 14 amino acids. The V and J ends lost 6 bases and 3 bases respectively, with 12 bases between them. CDR1 is SGHTA, CDR2 FQGNSA, per germline. CDR3 amino acids: CASRVTGDYNEQFF. CDR3 bases: TGTGCCAGCAGAGTGACGGGGGACTACAATGAGCAGTTCTTC.

On this clonotype itself: One junction end disagrees with the germline gene, perhaps due to a read error. The chain carries TRBV9 and TRBJ2-1, with D perhaps TRBD2 (5 bases). This CDR3 has 16 residues. Looked up from germline, CDR1 is SGDLS and CDR2 is YYNGEE. CDR3 sequence reads: CASNEGGFSSYNEQLF. The CDR3 DNA is TGTGCCAGCAATGAGGGTGGCTTCAGCTCCTACAATGAGCAGCTCTTC.

As concerns this clonotype: A read error may account for a junction end that differs from germline. The J gene is TRBJ1-5, the V gene TRBV12-3 or TRBV12-4; D is unresolved. The CDR3 covers 16 residues. DNA of the CDR3: TGTGCCAGCAGTTTCTCCCCTGGCGAGAGCAATCAGCCCCAGCACTTT. Protein sequence: CASSFSPGESNQPQHF.

This clonotype was detected many times. This rearrangement joins TRBV19 to TRBJ2-1, with 9 nucleotides matching TRBD1. Looked up from germline, CDR1 is LNHDA and CDR2 is SQIVND (reference sequence). This CDR3 comprises 15 residues. The trim removed 3 bases at V and 10 bases at J, leaving 10 bases unmatched. The DNA for the CDR3 is TGTGCCAGTAGTATCACAGGGGGCCCCTCCGAGGAGCAGTTCTTC. Translating it yields CASSITGGPSEEQFF.

About this clonotype: A much more abundant neighbour one base away suggests this may be a read error. The chain recombines TRBV7-8 with TRBJ2-1, with 7 nucleotides matching TRBD2. CDR1 SGHVS and CDR2 FQNEAQ come from the germline V gene. Losses at the gene ends were 1 base for V and 9 bases for J; bases not matched to a gene: 3. The CDR3 contains 13 residues. CDR3 sequence: CASSLEGGLEQFF. As DNA, the CDR3 is TGTGCCAGCAGCTTAGAGGGAGGGCTTGAGCAGTTCTTC. Drawing the rest from reference TRBV7-8 and TRBJ2-1, the complete variable domain is GAGVSQSPRYKVAKRGQDVALRCDPISGHVSLFWYQQALGQGPEFLTYFQNEAQLDKSGLPSDRFFAERPEGSVSTLKIQRTQQEDSAVYLCASSLEGGLEQFFGPGTRLTVL.

The chain recombines TRBV12-3 or TRBV12-4 with TRBJ2-3; D gene ambiguous. The CDR3 consists of 13 residues. V dropped 5 bases and J dropped 11 bases, with 17 bases sitting between them. The CDR3 is CASSPPAGYGQYF. CDR3 sequence (DNA): TGTGCCAGCAGTCCCCCAGCCGGGTATGGGCAGTATTTT.